This T cell receptor (beta chain) was obtained from a study of shared clonotypes between healthy human individuals. The naive CD8 population came from CD45RO-negative cells selected for CCR7, without terminally differentiated effector memory CD45RA+ cells. CDR3 size: 12 residues. The ends were cut back, 2 bases at V and 8 bases at J, with 7 bases in the middle. Germline values: CDR1 MNHNY, CDR2 SVGAGI (reference sequence). Here immunoSEQ multiplex PCR was the method, and the copy in TCRdb shows in-frame clones only, minus some. The table shows some 1,900,000 clones, with about 95% occurring only once. Overall study results and limits: Several donors shared about 4.8% of their naive CD4 clonotypes. Estimated richness was generally greater in naive than memory subsets. The study found lower generation probabilities in non-shared clonotypes than in those shared by all four donors.

Comment on this clone: Its antigen is still unknown.

The chain links TRBV6-6 to TRBJ2-4; the D is unclear. This sequence originates from a man younger than 35 in good health. The material sequenced was naive CD8+ T cells sorted from blood. The DNA for the CDR3 is TGTGCCAGCAGTTACCAGCCGGACATTCAGTACTTC. Encoded protein: CASSYQPDIQYF.